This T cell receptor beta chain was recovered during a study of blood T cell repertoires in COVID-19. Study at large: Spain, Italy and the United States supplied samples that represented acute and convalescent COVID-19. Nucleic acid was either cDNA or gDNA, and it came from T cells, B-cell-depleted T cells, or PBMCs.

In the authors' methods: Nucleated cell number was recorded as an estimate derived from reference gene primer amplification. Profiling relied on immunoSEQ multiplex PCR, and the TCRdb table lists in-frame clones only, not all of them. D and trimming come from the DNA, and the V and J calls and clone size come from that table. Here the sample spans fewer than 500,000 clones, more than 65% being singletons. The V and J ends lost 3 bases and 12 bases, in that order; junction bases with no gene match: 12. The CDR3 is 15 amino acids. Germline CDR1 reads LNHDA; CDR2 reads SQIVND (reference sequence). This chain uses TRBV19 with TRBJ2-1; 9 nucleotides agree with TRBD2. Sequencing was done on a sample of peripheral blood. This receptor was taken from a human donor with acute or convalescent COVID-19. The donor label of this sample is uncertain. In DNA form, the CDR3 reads TGTGCCAGTAGTATTTCCCCGGGAGCGGGAGGTGGGCAGTTCTTC. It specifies CASSISPGAGGGQFF.